Below are 23 T cell receptor beta chains sequenced from a single sample in a study of blood T cell repertoires in COVID-19. Clones were sequenced by immunoSEQ multiplex PCR, and TCRdb holds only the in-frame ones, with some missing. The table has some 250,000 clones, about 82% seen once. The sample consisted of peripheral blood. These receptors originate from a man older than 75 with acute or convalescent COVID-19.

The V and J genes are TRBV28 and TRBJ1-4, with a tentative D call TRBD1 (6 bases). The CDR3 totals 19 residues. Germline V CDR1 and CDR2: MDHEN, SYDVKM. Trimming stripped 2 bases from V and 0 bases from J, with 19 bases between. The CDR3 coding sequence is TGTGCCAGCAGTTTAGAGTTGGGGGCTATGGGAGCAACTAATGAAAAACTGTTTTTT. It codes for CASSLELGAMGATNEKLFF. The complete variable domain, with remaining parts taken from reference TRBV28 and TRBJ1-4, reads DVKVTQSSRYLVKRTGEKVFLECVQDMDHENMFWYRQDPGLGLRLIYFSYDVKMKEKGDIPEGYSVSREKKERFSLILESASTNQTSMYLCASSLELGAMGATNEKLFFGSGTQLSVL.

The chain uses TRBV2 and TRBJ1-5; 8 bases fit TRBD1. J gave up 7 bases and V 4 bases, and 6 bases lay outside the gene matches. Per the germline V gene, CDR1 is SNHLY and CDR2 is FYNNEI. The CDR3 is 14 residues long. CDR3 sequence reads: CASSAQGQAQPQHF. The CDR3 nucleotides are TGTGCCAGCAGTGCCCAGGGACAGGCCCAGCCCCAGCATTTT. Full variable domain (missing parts from reference TRBV2 and TRBJ1-5): EPEVTQTPSHQVTQMGQEVILRCVPISNHLYFYWYRQILGQKVEFLVSFYNNEISEKSEIFDDQFSVERPDGSNFTLKIRSTKLEDSAMYFCASSAQGQAQPQHFGDGTRLSIL.

The chain employs TRBV15 and TRBJ1-5; TRBD1 might be the D (5 bases). The CDR3 runs to 15 residues. Germline lookup yields CDR1 LNHNV and CDR2 YYDKDF (reference sequence). Trimming stripped 4 bases from V and 5 bases from J, with 15 bases between. The CDR3 region has the DNA TGTGCCACCAGCACCCGGGGGGTTATTCATCAGCCCCAGCATTTT. Its translation: CATSTRGVIHQPQHF.

The chain couples TRBV6-5 to TRBJ2-7; the D gene is possibly TRBD1 (5 bases). The V and J ends lost 4 bases and 9 bases respectively, with 16 bases between them. Per germline, CDR1 MNHEY and CDR2 SVGAGI. The CDR3 contains 13 residues. CDR3: CASSLTFETAQYF. The CDR3 DNA reads as TGTGCCAGCAGTTTAACGTTTGAGACAGCGCAGTACTTC.

This chain uses TRBV5-4 with TRBJ2-1; no firm D call. The CDR3 sequence is 12 residues long. Trimming removed 3 bases at V and 9 bases at J, with 10 bases between. The germline V gene has CDR1 SGHNT and CDR2 YYREEE (reference sequence). The DNA for the CDR3 is TGTGCCAGCAGCTCTGTACTCCTTGAGCAGTTCTTC. This sequence encodes CASSSVLLEQFF.

The V and J genes are TRBV3-1 (or the pseudogene TRBV3-2) and TRBJ2-1; 7 bases agree with TRBD2. There are 15 residues in the CDR3. Germline V gives CDR1 LGHDT, CDR2 YNNKEL (reference sequence). Losses at the gene ends were 4 bases for V and 1 base for J; bases not matched to a gene: 4. The CDR3 sequence is CASSPLAVSYNEQFF. DNA for the CDR3: TGTGCCAGCAGCCCCCTAGCGGTATCCTACAATGAGCAGTTCTTC.

This chain joins TRBV7-2 and TRBJ2-1; D is uncertain. The CDR3 sequence is 12 residues long. CDR1 and CDR2 (germline): SGHTA, FQGNSA. Trimming removed 1 base from V and 7 bases from J, with 5 bases in between. The DNA of the CDR3 is TGTGCCAGCAGCTTAGGGCAAAATGAGCAGTTCTTC. It is translated as CASSLGQNEQFF. Complete variable domain (other parts from reference TRBV7-2 and TRBJ2-1): GAGVSQSPSNKVTEKGKDVELRCDPISGHTALYWYRQSLGQGLEFLIYFQGNSAPDKSGLPSDRFSAERTGGSVSTLTIQRTQQEDSAVYLCASSLGQNEQFFGPGTRLTVL.

V is TRBV27 and J is TRBJ2-4; 10 bases line up with TRBD1. J gave up 9 bases and V 6 bases, and 8 bases lay outside the gene matches. The CDR3 loop spans 14 amino acids. Germline CDR1 and CDR2: MNHEY and SMNVEV (reference sequence). The CDR3: CASRGDRGPGIQYF. The CDR3 DNA follows: TGTGCCAGCAGGGGCGACAGGGGGCCAGGCATTCAGTACTTC.

V and J are TRBV19 and TRBJ2-2; 9 bases are shared with TRBD1. V shed 4 bases, J shed 6 bases, and the junction held 3 bases outside the gene matches. Germline V gene data show CDR1 as LNHDA and CDR2 as SQIVND (reference sequence). The CDR3 is 14 amino acids. The CDR3 coding sequence is TGTGCCAGTAGTAAGACAGGGGGGGCCGGGGAGCTGTTTTTT. It is translated as CASSKTGGAGELFF. The full variable domain, in which reference TRBV19 and TRBJ2-2 provide the parts outside the CDR3, is DGGITQSPKYLFRKEGQNVTLSCEQNLNHDAMYWYRQDPGQGLRLIYYSQIVNDFQKGDIAEGYSVSREKKESFPLTVTSAQKNPTAFYLCASSKTGGAGELFFGEGSRLTVL.

V is TRBV5-1 and J is TRBJ2-5, with 7 positions matching TRBD2. CDR1 and CDR2 (germline): SGHRS, YFSETQ. The V gene end was trimmed by 4 bases and the J gene end by 4 bases; junction bases not matched to a gene: 4. CDR3 length: 13 amino acids. The CDR3 DNA reads TGCGCCAGCAGCGCGGGGAGGGGAGAGACCCAGTACTTC. Protein product: CASSAGRGETQYF.

V and J are TRBV6-2 or TRBV6-3 and TRBJ1-6; D is unresolved. The V gene lost 6 bases and the J gene lost 8 bases, with 17 bases spanning the gap. The germline V gene encodes CDR1 MNHEY and CDR2 SVGEGT. The CDR3 contains 15 residues. The CDR3 coding sequence is TGTGCCAGCAGCTCCGCGGGAGCGAACGATTCACCCCTCCACTTT. Protein sequence: CASSSAGANDSPLHF.

CDR3 DNA: TGTGCCAGCAGCACCCGCCAGGGGGGAGACACTGAAGCTTTCTTT. Protein: CASSTRQGGDTEAFF. This rearrangement joins TRBV7-2 to TRBJ1-1; 7 nucleotides agree with TRBD1. Germline assignment: CDR1 SGHTA and CDR2 FQGNSA. This CDR3 spans 15 amino acids. V lost 5 bases and J lost 3; bases outside the gene matches: 9.

This chain connects TRBV18 to TRBJ1-1; D might be TRBD1 (5 bases). The V and J ends lost 2 bases and 7 bases respectively, with 20 bases between them. The germline CDR1 and CDR2 sequences are KGHSH and LQKENI. This CDR3 region has 16 residues. The DNA for the CDR3 is TGTGCCAGCTCACCAATTGAAATGGCAGGGTCCGGTGAAGCTTTCTTT. Translating it yields CASSPIEMAGSGEAFF.

The chain combines TRBV2 with TRBJ2-5; 8 bases fit TRBD1. The CDR3 runs to 16 residues. Germline loops: CDR1 SNHLY, CDR2 FYNNEI. V lost 5 bases to trimming and J lost 6 bases; unmatched junction nucleotides: 14. Here the CDR3 reads CASSQGSGGAMKTQYF. The CDR3 nucleotides are TGTGCCAGCAGTCAGGGGTCAGGGGGCGCTATGAAGACCCAGTACTTC.

V is TRBV2 and J is TRBJ1-1; TRBD1 matches 9 bases. V shed 6 bases, J shed 3 bases, and the junction held 17 bases outside the gene matches. The germline V gene encodes CDR1 SNHLY and CDR2 FYNNEI. The CDR3 is made up of 18 amino acids. As DNA, the CDR3 is TGTGCCAGCAGCCGACGAGGGACAGGGAGGGTGAGGGACACTGAAGCTTTCTTT. Its protein is CASSRRGTGRVRDTEAFF.

Comment on this clone: The sample carries other DNA sequences with the same CDR3. The chain has TRBV28 and TRBJ2-5, with 9 bases lining up with TRBD2. The CDR3 is made up of 15 amino acids. Germline CDR1 and CDR2: MDHEN and SYDVKM. The V segment lost 4 bases and the J segment 5 bases; nucleotides outside the gene matches: 8. CDR3 sequence reads: CASSSPAGGRETQYF. CDR3 in DNA: TGTGCCAGCAGTTCCCCCGCGGGGGGGCGGGAGACCCAGTACTTC.

This sequence joins TRBV5-6 and TRBJ1-2; the match to TRBD1 covers 10 bases. CDR1 is SGHDT, CDR2 YYEEEE, per germline. CDR3 length: 16 residues. The J segment lost 4 bases and the V segment lost 3 bases, leaving 9 bases of the junction unmatched. The CDR3: CASSWGQGSFAYGYTF. DNA for the CDR3: TGTGCCAGCAGCTGGGGACAGGGGAGTTTTGCCTATGGCTACACCTTC.

This rearrangement joins TRBV7-9 to TRBJ1-2; the match to TRBD1 covers 7 bases. The CDR3 runs 12 residues. J lost 6 bases, V lost 5 bases, and 3 bases had no gene match. Germline CDR1 and CDR2: SEHNR and FQNEAQ (reference sequence). As DNA, the CDR3 is TGTGCCAGCAGCCGGGACAGAAATGGCTACACCTTC. Protein product: CASSRDRNGYTF. The complete variable domain, with remaining parts taken from reference TRBV7-9 and TRBJ1-2, reads DTGVSQNPRHKITKRGQNVTFRCDPISEHNRLYWYRQTLGQGPEFLTYFQNEAQLEKSRLLSDRFSAERPKGSFSTLEIQRTEQGDSAMYLCASSRDRNGYTFGSGTRLTVV.

The rearrangement uses TRBV12-3 or TRBV12-4 and TRBJ1-5; D possibly corresponds to TRBD1 (6 bases). The CDR3 loop spans 13 amino acids. V was shortened by 4 bases and J by 4 bases, with 8 bases between the two germline ends. The CDR3 protein is CASSWTANQPQHF. The CDR3 nucleotides are TGTGCCAGCAGTTGGACAGCAAATCAGCCCCAGCATTTT.

The V gene is TRBV6-4, the J gene TRBJ1-6; D might be TRBD1 (6 bases). This CDR3 contains 15 residues. Per germline, CDR1 MRHNA and CDR2 SNTAGT. V was trimmed by 6 bases and J by 5 bases, leaving 14 bases between them. CDR3 DNA: TGTGCCAGCAGCCGAGAAAGGGGGAATAATTCACCCCTCCACTTT. It encodes CASSRERGNNSPLHF.

The chain couples TRBV12-3 or TRBV12-4 to TRBJ1-5, with D uncertain. The CDR3 totals 13 residues. V dropped 5 bases and J dropped 4 bases, with 9 bases sitting between them. CDR3 nucleotides: TGTGCCAGCAGTAAGACTCTTAATCAGCCCCAGCATTTT. It is translated as CASSKTLNQPQHF.

This chain links TRBV5-1 with TRBJ1-4; no definite D call. The CDR3 is 14 residues long. Trimming stripped 0 bases from V and 7 bases from J, with 10 bases between. Germline loops: CDR1 SGHRS, CDR2 YFSETQ. DNA of the CDR3: TGCGCCAGCAGCTTGGTAGGAGCTCGTGAAAAACTGTTTTTT. This translates into CASSLVGAREKLFF.

The chain uses TRBV27 and TRBJ2-7; D tentatively reads TRBD1 or TRBD2 (10 bases each). This CDR3 contains 21 residues. Germline CDR1 is MNHEY and CDR2 is SMNVEV (reference sequence). The germline V and J ends were trimmed by 5 bases and 0 bases, with 32 bases remaining between them. The chain's CDR3 is CASSPRPGQGPIAGGSYEQYF. In DNA form, the CDR3 reads TGTGCCAGCAGTCCGAGACCGGGACAGGGGCCAATAGCGGGGGGCTCCTACGAGCAGTACTTC.